The clone carrying this T cell receptor (beta chain) was seen many times. The CDR3 extends over 13 amino acids. With 2 bases removed from V and 7 bases from J, the gap between germline ends came to 8 bases. This entry belongs to a study of regulatory T cells in long-lasting Graves disease. The time point: newly diagnosed GD, antithyroid drugs for less than 3 months. There was RNA extracted from PBMCs, and the TCR library was made from it. An endocrinology unit in Xi'an, China, supplied the patients. Arm-PCR of CDR3 regions and iRepertoire HTBI primers were used to build TCR beta libraries. TCRdb passed the multiplex PCR reads through MiXCR, listing each CDR3 protein once. The table has 510,000 or so distinct CDR3 sequences, approximately 12% seen once. These data were also filed under a second study, of T cells in Graves' hyperthyroidism and ophthalmopathy. Per that study: Expanded thyroid clonotypes (above 0.001) were mostly also found in blood.

The source is a woman younger than 45 with Graves disease. The chain joins TRBV12-3 or TRBV12-4 to TRBJ2-2, with D unresolved. Sequencing used peripheral blood mononuclear cells (PBMCs), obtained at new diagnosis, from a patient treated with antithyroid drugs. CDR3 protein: CASSLKGNGELFF. The CDR3, as DNA: TGTGCCAGCAGTTTAAAGGGAAACGGGGAGCTGTTTTTT.